The clone carrying this TCR beta chain was seen a handful of times. Its matching antigen is unknown. Every diagnosis used clinical symptoms, serum thyroxine and TRAb, thyroid ultrasound and orbital computed tomography. Germline V gene sequence: CDR1 SNHLY, CDR2 FYNNEI. With 5 bases removed from V and 1 base from J, the gap between germline ends came to 17 bases. The CDR3 sequence is 16 residues long. The sample comes from a study of T cells in Graves' hyperthyroidism and ophthalmopathy. Whole-study results and caveats: In validation, the model predicted ophthalmopathy. These predictions came a median approximately 5.9 months before onset. A model built on 13 V-J features separated ophthalmopathy from stable hyperthyroidism.

Amplification of TCR beta CDR3 regions used RNA as the template. First-round RT-PCR with HTBI primers amplified the TCR CDR3 region. TCRdb reprocessed the multiplex PCR reads via MiXCR and lists one record per CDR3 protein. In the table there are roughly 500,000 distinct CDR3 sequences, about 43% of which are singletons. This sequence originates from an adult woman with Graves' disease, either hyperthyroidism or ophthalmopathy (not recorded which). Material for sequencing was peripheral blood or thyroid tissue (not recorded which). The rearrangement joins TRBV2 to TRBJ2-5; unclear D gene. The CDR3 protein is CASSPTVKSGQETQYF. DNA of the CDR3: TGTGCCAGCAGTCCTACCGTTAAGTCAGGCCAAGAGACCCAGTACTTC.